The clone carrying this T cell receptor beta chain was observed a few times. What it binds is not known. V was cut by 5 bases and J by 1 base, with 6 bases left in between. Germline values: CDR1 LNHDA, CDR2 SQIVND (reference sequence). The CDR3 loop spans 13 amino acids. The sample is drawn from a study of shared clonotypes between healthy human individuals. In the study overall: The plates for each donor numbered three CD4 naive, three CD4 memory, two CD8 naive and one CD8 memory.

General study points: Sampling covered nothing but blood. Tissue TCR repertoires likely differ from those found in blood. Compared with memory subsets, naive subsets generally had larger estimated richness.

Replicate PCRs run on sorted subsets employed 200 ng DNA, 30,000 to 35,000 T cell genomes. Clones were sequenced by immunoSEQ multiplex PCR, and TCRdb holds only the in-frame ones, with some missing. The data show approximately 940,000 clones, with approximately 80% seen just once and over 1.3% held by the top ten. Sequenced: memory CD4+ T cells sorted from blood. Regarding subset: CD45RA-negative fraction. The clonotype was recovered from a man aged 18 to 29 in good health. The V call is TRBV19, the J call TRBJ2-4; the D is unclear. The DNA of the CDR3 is TGTGCCAGTAGTGTCCAGGCCAAAAACATTCAGTACTTC. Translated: CASSVQAKNIQYF.